Listed below are T cell receptor beta chains from one sample, sequenced in a study of blood T cell repertoires in COVID-19. This table comes from immunoSEQ multiplex PCR, and its TCRdb copy is limited to in-frame clones, with some not included. The sample lists roughly 260,000 clones; about four fifths were seen once. Sequencing was carried out using peripheral blood. The receptors derive from a woman between 70 and 85 years old with acute or convalescent COVID-19. CDR3s include the opening cysteine and the closing phenylalanine or tryptophan. The D gene is left open where the match is weak. A clone size is listed for some rows: how often the clone was seen (once, few, many), or a class if it is expanded.

size: .; J: TRBJ1-1; D: .; V: TRBV7-2; DNA: TGTGCCAGCAGCCCCTCCCCTACAGGAGCTTTCTTT; CDR3: CASSPSPTGAFF
size: .; J: TRBJ1-5; D: TRBD1; V: TRBV7-2; DNA: TGTGCCAGCAGCTTAACGGGACAGGGAGAATGGAATCAGCCCCAGCATTTT; CDR3: CASSLTGQGEWNQPQHF
size: .; J: TRBJ1-5; D: .; V: TRBV6-1; DNA: TGTGCCAGCAGTGAAGACGGACAGAGGCAGCCCCAGCATTTT; CDR3: CASSEDGQRQPQHF
size: .; J: TRBJ2-1; D: .; V: TRBV6-2/TRBV6-3; DNA: TGTGCCAGCAGTCGTACAGGGATTACCTACAATGAGCAGTTCTTC; CDR3: CASSRTGITYNEQFF
size: .; J: TRBJ1-6; D: TRBD1; V: TRBV5-1; DNA: TGCGCCAGCAGCTTAGGACAGGGAGGTAATTCACCCCTCCACTTT; CDR3: CASSLGQGGNSPLHF
size: .; J: TRBJ2-5; D: TRBD2; V: TRBV7-2; DNA: TGTGCCAGCAGCTTAAGGGCTAGCGGGGATTCAGAGACCCAGTACTTC; CDR3: CASSLRASGDSETQYF
size: .; J: TRBJ1-1; D: TRBD1; V: TRBV6-5; DNA: TGTGCCAGCAGAACCCCAGGGGGACAAGAAGCTTTCTTT; CDR3: CASRTPGGQEAFF
size: .; J: TRBJ2-1; D: TRBD1; V: TRBV4-3; DNA: TGCGCCAGCAGCCGAGAGACAGGGTCCTACAATGAGCAGTTCTTC; CDR3: CASSRETGSYNEQFF
size: .; J: TRBJ2-3; D: .; V: TRBV11-2; DNA: TGTGCCAGCAGCTTAACTGCGGGACAGCACACGTATACGCAGTATTTT; CDR3: CASSLTAGQHTYTQYF
size: .; J: TRBJ2-2; D: TRBD1; V: TRBV9; DNA: TGTGCCAGCAGCGTAGAAGGTTCGGCAGGGGGTCTGTTTTTT; CDR3: CASSVEGSAGGLFF
size: .; J: TRBJ2-7; D: TRBD1; V: TRBV6-1; DNA: TGTGCCAGCAGTGAAACAGGGACAGCCGAGCAGTACTTC; CDR3: CASSETGTAEQYF
size: many; J: TRBJ1-5; D: .; V: TRBV28; DNA: TGTGCCAGCAGTCCTTCGGGGAGGGATAGCAATCAGCCCCAGCATTTT; CDR3: CASSPSGRDSNQPQHF
size: .; J: TRBJ2-1; D: .; V: TRBV11-2; DNA: TGTGCCAGCAGGCCCGACAGTTGGGCATACAATGAGCAGTTCTTC; CDR3: CASRPDSWAYNEQFF
size: once; J: TRBJ2-5; D: TRBD2; V: TRBV6-2/TRBV6-3; DNA: TGTGCCAGCAGTTACGGCCAACTAGCGCAAGAGACCCAGTACTTC; CDR3: CASSYGQLAQETQYF
size: .; J: TRBJ2-2; D: .; V: TRBV5-1; DNA: TGCGCCAGCAGAAGGGAGATAGCCACCGGGGAGCTGTTTTTT; CDR3: CASRREIATGELFF
size: .; J: TRBJ2-2; D: .; V: TRBV2; DNA: TGTGCCAGCAGTGTCGGGGCGAACACCGGGGAGCTGTTTTTT; CDR3: CASSVGANTGELFF
size: .; J: TRBJ1-3; D: .; V: TRBV2; DNA: TGTGCCAGCAGTGAACTTACTGGAAACACCATATATTTT; CDR3: CASSELTGNTIYF
size: .; J: TRBJ2-7; D: TRBD1; V: TRBV5-6; DNA: TGTGCCAGCAGCTCGTTGACAGGGGTATACGAGCAGTACTTC; CDR3: CASSSLTGVYEQYF
size: few; J: TRBJ2-1; D: TRBD2; V: TRBV7-9; DNA: TGTGCCAGCAGTCCTCGGGGGGGACTCTACAATGAGCAGTTCTTC; CDR3: CASSPRGGLYNEQFF
size: .; J: TRBJ1-6; D: .; V: TRBV12-3/TRBV12-4; DNA: TGTGCCAGCCATCAGGGCGGGGGTTCACCCCTCCACTTT; CDR3: CASHQGGGSPLHF
size: once; J: TRBJ1-4; D: TRBD1; V: TRBV9; DNA: TGTGCCAGCAGCGTCGGACAGGGTTCTGAAAAACTGTTTTTT; CDR3: CASSVGQGSEKLFF
size: .; J: TRBJ1-1; D: .; V: TRBV7-2; DNA: TGTGCCAGCAGCCTTACCCAAGGGGTGAACACTGAAGCTTTCTTT; CDR3: CASSLTQGVNTEAFF
size: few; J: TRBJ2-1; D: .; V: TRBV5-8; DNA: TGTGCCAGCAGCTTGGCCGGGATCCTCGACAATGAGCAGTTCTTC; CDR3: CASSLAGILDNEQFF
size: .; J: TRBJ2-5; D: .; V: TRBV7-2; DNA: TGTGCCAGCAGCGAGGGACTCCCCAAGGGGACCCAGTACTTC; CDR3: CASSEGLPKGTQYF
size: few; J: TRBJ2-7; D: TRBD2; V: TRBV7-2; DNA: TGTGCCAGCAGCTTACTAGCGGGGCCTCCTCACGAGCAGTACTTC; CDR3: CASSLLAGPPHEQYF
size: .; J: TRBJ1-4; D: TRBD1; V: TRBV6-6; DNA: TGTGCCAGCACCGAGACAGGGGGTGCTAATGAAAAACTGTTTTTT; CDR3: CASTETGGANEKLFF
size: .; J: TRBJ1-2; D: .; V: TRBV4-3; DNA: TGCGCCAGCAGTACAAATCACGCGGACAGCTATGGCTACACCTTC; CDR3: CASSTNHADSYGYTF
size: .; J: TRBJ2-7; D: .; V: TRBV27; DNA: TGTGCCAGCAGACCGACAGGTTCCTACGAGCAGTACTTC; CDR3: CASRPTGSYEQYF
size: .; J: TRBJ1-1; D: .; V: TRBV19; DNA: TGTGCCAGTTCGCGGCCGATGAACACTGAAGCTTTCTTT; CDR3: CASSRPMNTEAFF
size: .; J: TRBJ1-5; D: TRBD1; V: TRBV6-2/TRBV6-3; DNA: TGTGCCAGCAGCCGACCTTTTTTAGACAGGGAACTTAATCAGCCCCAGCATTTT; CDR3: CASSRPFLDRELNQPQHF
size: .; J: TRBJ1-6; D: .; V: TRBV5-6; DNA: TGTGCCAGCAGCCGTCTCTCACCCCTCCACTTT; CDR3: CASSRLSPLHF
size: .; J: TRBJ2-5; D: TRBD1; V: TRBV19; DNA: TGTGCCAGTAGAGACAGGGGGCGCGGGGAGACCCAGTACTTC; CDR3: CASRDRGRGETQYF
size: .; J: TRBJ1-1; D: TRBD1; V: TRBV5-4; DNA: TGTGCCAGCAGCCCGAGACAGGGAAGAACTGAAGCTTTCTTT; CDR3: CASSPRQGRTEAFF
size: .; J: TRBJ2-5; D: .; V: TRBV29-1; DNA: TGCAGCGTTGAAGCGGGGTCAGGGGATGAGACCCAGTACTTC; CDR3: CSVEAGSGDETQYF
size: .; J: TRBJ2-7; D: TRBD1; V: TRBV7-6; DNA: TGTGCCAGCAGCCCCCCGGGACAGGAGGGCGAGCAGTACTTC; CDR3: CASSPPGQEGEQYF
size: .; J: TRBJ2-3; D: TRBD1; V: TRBV10-3; DNA: TGTGCCATCAGTGACCTGACAGGGGTTGGAGATACGCAGTATTTT; CDR3: CAISDLTGVGDTQYF
size: .; J: TRBJ2-5; D: TRBD2; V: TRBV29-1; DNA: TGCAGCGTCCGGGGGACTAGCGGACAAGAGACCCAGTACTTC; CDR3: CSVRGTSGQETQYF
size: .; J: TRBJ2-4; D: .; V: TRBV15; DNA: TGTGCCACCAGCAGAGAGACGGCGCGGACCAAAAACATTCAGTACTTC; CDR3: CATSRETARTKNIQYF
size: .; J: TRBJ1-1; D: .; V: TRBV28; DNA: TGTGCCAGCAGTTTTTGGGACCGGGACGGGGGGCTTGGAGCTTTCTTT; CDR3: CASSFWDRDGGLGAFF
size: .; J: TRBJ1-5; D: .; V: TRBV4-2; DNA: TGTGCCAGCAGCCAAGATGACGCGAGGGCTATCAATCAGCCCCAGCATTTT; CDR3: CASSQDDARAINQPQHF
size: few; J: TRBJ1-2; D: .; V: TRBV5-4; DNA: TGTGCCAGCAGCTTTGACGGAGAGTATGGCTACACCTTC; CDR3: CASSFDGEYGYTF
size: once; J: TRBJ2-1; D: .; V: TRBV10-3; DNA: TGTGCCATCAGGGAAACAGGGAGCTCCTACAATGAGCAGTTCTTC; CDR3: CAIRETGSSYNEQFF
size: once; J: TRBJ2-5; D: TRBD1; V: TRBV18; DNA: TGTGCCAGCTCACTCGGGACAGGGGGCCAAGAGACCCAGTACTTC; CDR3: CASSLGTGGQETQYF
size: .; J: TRBJ1-2; D: TRBD1; V: TRBV5-8; DNA: TGTGCCAGCAGCTTGGAGGGACAGCATAACTATGGCTACACCTTC; CDR3: CASSLEGQHNYGYTF
size: few; J: TRBJ1-2; D: TRBD1; V: TRBV10-2; DNA: TGCGCCGTCCGGGACAGGGGGCTTACAGGGTATGGCTACACCTTC; CDR3: CAVRDRGLTGYGYTF
size: .; J: TRBJ1-2; D: TRBD1; V: TRBV5-1; DNA: TGCGCCAGCTCTAGGACAGGGGAGGACTATGGCTACACCTTC; CDR3: CASSRTGEDYGYTF
size: few; J: TRBJ1-5; D: .; V: TRBV19; DNA: TGTGCCAGCCGGGGGAGGGGGGGCAATCAGCCCCAGCATTTT; CDR3: CASRGRGGNQPQHF
size: .; J: TRBJ1-4; D: .; V: TRBV27; DNA: TGTGCCAGCAGCCCGCTAACCAGGGTGGGCGAAAAACTGTTTTTT; CDR3: CASSPLTRVGEKLFF
size: .; J: TRBJ1-5; D: .; V: TRBV5-1; DNA: TGCGCCAGCAGCGCCTCCCCGGGGGGTGGCAATCAGCCCCAGCATTTT; CDR3: CASSASPGGGNQPQHF
size: .; J: TRBJ2-7; D: .; V: TRBV10-3; DNA: TGTGCCATCAGTGAGCTGACTCACGAGCAGTACTTC; CDR3: CAISELTHEQYF